The 29 T cell receptor beta chains given below trace back to one sample, sequenced in a study of technical replicates of blood from several donors. Sequencing used immunoSEQ multiplex PCR; TCRdb keeps in-frame clones, though not all of them. There are roughly 72,000 clones in the sample; 90% to 95% occur only once, and over 0.35% lies in the top ten. The specimen sequenced was T cells isolated from PBMCs. The receptors stem from a human donor in good health.

The gene calls are TRBV5-6 and TRBJ1-5, with no clear D. The CDR3 length is 12 residues. Germline loops: CDR1 SGHDT, CDR2 YYEEEE. Trimming shortened V by 3 bases and J by 3 bases, and 4 bases separated the two germline ends. The DNA for the CDR3 is TGTGCCAGCAGCTCCCTCAATCAGCCCCAGCATTTT. Translation gives CASSSLNQPQHF.

This chain connects TRBV30 to TRBJ1-3; D is unclear. CDR1 and CDR2 from the germline V gene are GTSNPN and SVGIG (reference sequence). V was cut by 0 bases and J by 2 bases, with 14 bases left in between. There are 16 residues in the CDR3. This CDR3 is CAWSVLGPAAGNTIYF. The DNA for the CDR3 is TGTGCCTGGAGTGTATTGGGCCCAGCAGCTGGAAACACCATATATTTT.

This clone has just one count. V gene TRBV7-2 combines with J gene TRBJ1-2; D is undetermined. This CDR3 spans 14 amino acids. V was pared by 5 bases and J by 3 bases, with 13 bases between. Germline lookup yields CDR1 SGHTA and CDR2 FQGNSA. The CDR3 DNA reads as TGTGCCAGCAGCGAGAGGGCGCCAGACTATGGCTACACCTTC. Protein product: CASSERAPDYGYTF.

V gene TRBV5-1 combines with J gene TRBJ2-7, with 12 bases lining up with TRBD2. J was trimmed by 1 base and V by 4 bases; bases with no gene match: 9. This CDR3 is 17 amino acids long. Germline V gives CDR1 SGHRS, CDR2 YFSETQ. The chain's CDR3 is CASSPRTSGTISYEQYF. The CDR3 nucleotides read TGCGCCAGCAGCCCCCGGACTAGCGGGACCATTTCCTACGAGCAGTACTTC.

The chain carries TRBV6-1 and TRBJ2-3; the D gene is possibly TRBD1 (6 bases). V was clipped by 0 bases and J by 3 bases, with 19 bases between them. Germline V CDR1 and CDR2: MNHNS, SASEGT. This CDR3 region has 18 residues. The CDR3 nucleotides are TGTGCCAGCAGTGAAGCACCCCTCAGGGGAGAGAGAACAGATACGCAGTATTTT. Translated: CASSEAPLRGERTDTQYF.

This rearrangement joins TRBV11-2 to TRBJ2-5; D is undetermined. The CDR3 covers 11 residues. V lost 6 bases and J 4 bases, leaving 6 bases between the germline ends. CDR1 SGHAT and CDR2 FQNNGV come from the germline V gene. DNA of the CDR3: TGTGCCAGCAGTACAAGAGAGACCCAGTACTTC. Its translation: CASSTRETQYF. The full variable domain, completed using reference TRBV11-2 and TRBJ2-5, is EAGVAQSPRYKIIEKRQSVAFWCNPISGHATLYWYQQILGQGPKLLIQFQNNGVVDDSQLPKDRFSAERLKGVDSTLKIQPAKLEDSAVYLCASSTRETQYFGPGTRLLVL.

The V gene is TRBV30, the J gene TRBJ1-5; possible D gene TRBD1, 5 bases. The germline CDR1 and CDR2 sequences are GTSNPN and SVGIG (reference sequence). Between the trimmed V and J ends, which lost 0 bases and 6 bases, there was a span of 15 bases. The CDR3 contains 15 residues. For the CDR3, the DNA is TGTGCCTGGAGTGTACAAGGGGCAGGTTCTCAGCCCCAGCATTTT. Translated: CAWSVQGAGSQPQHF.

The rearrangement joins TRBV27 to TRBJ2-7; D gene uncertain. This CDR3 contains 13 residues. The V gene's germline CDR1 is MNHEY and CDR2 SMNVEV (reference sequence). Between the trimmed V and J ends, which lost 6 bases and 6 bases, there was a span of 15 bases. CDR3 loop: CASSLRERSEQYF. The CDR3 region has the DNA TGTGCCAGCAGCCTCAGAGAGAGGAGCGAGCAGTACTTC.

The chain is built from TRBV7-6 and TRBJ2-7, with TRBD2 identical over 9 bases. The CDR3 totals 15 residues. After removal of 5 bases from V and 6 bases from J, the junction contained 11 bases not matched to a gene. Looked up from germline, CDR1 is SGHVS and CDR2 is FNYEAQ. In nucleotides, the CDR3 is TGTGCCAGCAGCCCATTAGCGGGAGCTATTGTCGAGCAGTACTTC. Its protein product is CASSPLAGAIVEQYF.

The chain has TRBV6-5 and TRBJ1-5; 7 bases align to TRBD1. Germline V gene data show CDR1 as MNHEY and CDR2 as SVGAGI. CDR3 length: 15 amino acids. After removal of 6 bases from V and 1 base from J, the junction contained 6 bases not matched to a gene. The CDR3 coding sequence is TGTGCCAGCAGGAGACAGGGCGGGAGCAATCAGCCCCAGCATTTT. Translating it yields CASRRQGGSNQPQHF.

This rearrangement joins TRBV6-5 to TRBJ2-1; 9 bases agree with TRBD2. Germline CDR1 is MNHEY and CDR2 is SVGAGI. The CDR3 runs 15 residues. V dropped 6 bases and J dropped 5; count of bases not matched to a gene: 8. DNA of the CDR3: TGTGCCAGCAGCCAGACTAGCGGAGGGGACAATGAGCAGTTCTTC. It yields the protein CASSQTSGGDNEQFF.

This rearrangement joins TRBV6-5 to TRBJ2-2; TRBD1 agrees at 8 bases. After removal of 1 base from V and 7 bases from J, the junction contained 5 bases not matched to a gene. Germline-derived CDR1 and CDR2 are MNHEY and SVGAGI. The CDR3 loop spans 15 amino acids. The CDR3 protein is CASSYWQGAGGELFF. CDR3 nucleotide sequence: TGTGCCAGCAGTTACTGGCAGGGGGCGGGCGGGGAGCTGTTTTTT.

V gene TRBV28 combines with J gene TRBJ1-4, with D unresolved. Germline CDR1 MDHEN, CDR2 SYDVKM. Trimming left V 10 bases short and J 8 bases short, with 14 bases between. CDR3 length: 12 residues. CDR3 DNA sequence: TGTGCCATCGACCCGGGGAGGGAAAAACTGTTTTTT. Translation gives CAIDPGREKLFF. Variable domain in full (rest from reference TRBV28 and TRBJ1-4): DVKVTQSSRYLVKRTGEKVFLECVQDMDHENMFWYRQDPGLGLRLIYFSYDVKMKEKGDIPEGYSVSREKKERFSLILESASTNQTSMYLCAIDPGREKLFFGSGTQLSVL.

The CDR3 spells CASSSREAGANVLTF. The DNA for the CDR3 is TGTGCCAGCAGTTCCAGGGAAGCTGGGGCCAACGTCCTGACTTTC. The chain uses TRBV27 and TRBJ2-6, with D perhaps TRBD1 (5 bases). The V and J ends lost 4 bases and 2 bases respectively, with 9 bases between them. Germline CDR1 is MNHEY and CDR2 is SMNVEV (reference sequence). CDR3 length equals 15 residues. Full variable domain (missing parts from reference TRBV27 and TRBJ2-6): EAQVTQNPRYLITVTGKKLTVTCSQNMNHEYMSWYRQDPGLGLRQIYYSMNVEVTDKGDVPEGYKVSRKEKRNFPLILESPSPNQTSLYFCASSSREAGANVLTFGAGSRLTVL.

The V and J genes are TRBV2 and TRBJ1-1; D perhaps matches TRBD1 (5 bases). V lost 3 bases, J lost 5 bases, and 7 bases lay in between. Germline CDR1 SNHLY, CDR2 FYNNEI. The CDR3 sequence is 12 residues long. CDR3 coding DNA: TGTGCCAGCAGTGAGGGGGGTACTGAAGCTTTCTTT. It yields the protein CASSEGGTEAFF.

This chain links TRBV2 with TRBJ2-6, with D perhaps TRBD1 (6 bases). Per the germline V gene, CDR1 is SNHLY and CDR2 is FYNNEI. Deletions cut 6 bases from V and 0 bases from J, with 12 bases between. The CDR3 totals 16 residues. CDR3 in DNA: TGTGCCAGCAGGACGACAGGAGGCTCTGGGGCCAACGTCCTGACTTTC. It translates to CASRTTGGSGANVLTF.

V is TRBV7-9 and J is TRBJ2-3; 9 bases line up with TRBD2. CDR1 is SEHNR, CDR2 FQNEAQ, per germline (reference sequence). The CDR3 length is 17 residues. Trimming removed 3 bases from V and 3 bases from J; junction bases left unmatched: 10. DNA for the CDR3: TGTGCCAGCAGCTTTAGGACTAGCGAAATGCTAACAGATACGCAGTATTTT. The encoded protein is CASSFRTSEMLTDTQYF.

DNA for the CDR3: TGTGCCAGCAGTTTTTTCCACCGGGACAGGAGGGACTATGGCTACACCTTC. Translated, it gives CASSFFHRDRRDYGYTF. The V call is TRBV28, the J call TRBJ1-2, with 8 bases lining up with TRBD1. Germline loops: CDR1 MDHEN, CDR2 SYDVKM. The CDR3 runs 17 residues. The ends lost 3 bases at V and 3 bases at J; junction bases unmatched: 12.

This rearrangement joins TRBV5-1 to TRBJ2-3; 9 bases match TRBD1. The CDR3 is 15 residues long. Germline assignment: CDR1 SGHRS and CDR2 YFSETQ. V lost 4 bases, J lost 3 bases, and 6 bases stayed unmatched. The CDR3 loop reads CASSLTGGYTDTQYF. The CDR3 DNA is TGCGCCAGCAGCCTAACAGGGGGCTATACAGATACGCAGTATTTT. The full variable domain, rest sourced from reference TRBV5-1 and TRBJ2-3, is KAGVTQTPRYLIKTRGQQVTLSCSPISGHRSVSWYQQTPGQGLQFLFEYFSETQRNKGNFPGRFSGRQFSNSRSEMNVSTLELGDSALYLCASSLTGGYTDTQYFGPGTRLTVL.

The chain couples TRBV21-1 to TRBJ2-3; TRBD2 is the table's D call and was not checked against the DNA. TRBV21-1 is a recognized pseudogene. The CDR3 runs to 16 residues. The CDR3 DNA is TGTGCCAGCAGCACTGGGCGCGGGAGGGCGGCAGATACGCAGTATTTT. It specifies CASSTGRGRAADTQYF.

This clone was seen once. The chain is built from TRBV28 and TRBJ1-5; no clear D gene. Germline CDR1 reads MDHEN; CDR2 reads SYDVKM. Trimming pared 2 bases from V and 1 base from J, leaving 12 bases between. The CDR3 loop spans 16 amino acids. The CDR3 region is CASSLRRALSNQPQHF. The DNA for the CDR3 is TGTGCCAGCAGTTTAAGGAGGGCCCTAAGCAATCAGCCCCAGCATTTT.

This sequence joins TRBV7-3 and TRBJ2-1; 13 nucleotides line up with TRBD2. The CDR3 has 16 amino acids. Unmatched junction bases numbered 4, after V lost 2 bases and J lost 6 bases. CDR1 is SGHTA, CDR2 FQGTGA, per germline. The CDR3 DNA sequence: TGTGCCAGCAGCTTATTTGGACTAGCGGGAGTCAATGAGCAGTTCTTC. Translating gives CASSLFGLAGVNEQFF. Full variable domain (rest looked up from reference TRBV7-3 and TRBJ2-1): GAGVSQTPSNKVTEKGKYVELRCDPISGHTALYWYRQSLGQGPEFLIYFQGTGAADDSGLPNDRFFAVRPEGSVSTLKIQRTERGDSAVYLCASSLFGLAGVNEQFFGPGTRLTVL.

This chain connects TRBV27 to TRBJ1-2, with 9 positions matching TRBD1. Germline values: CDR1 MNHEY, CDR2 SMNVEV (reference sequence). This CDR3 is 17 amino acids long. Trimming at V came to 5 bases and at J to 2 bases, leaving 12 bases not matched to a gene. The CDR3: CASSPNSGTGMNYGYTF. In DNA form, the CDR3 reads TGTGCCAGCAGTCCAAACTCCGGGACAGGGATGAACTATGGCTACACCTTC.

This clone was counted only a few times. The V and J genes are TRBV2 and TRBJ1-4, with 9 nucleotides matching TRBD1. The CDR3 covers 13 residues. Per germline, CDR1 SNHLY and CDR2 FYNNEI. The J segment lost 6 bases and the V segment lost 8 bases, leaving 4 bases of the junction unmatched. CDR3 residues: CASVDRGYEKLFF. CDR3 bases: TGTGCCAGCGTGGACAGGGGTTATGAAAAACTGTTTTTT.

The chain couples TRBV5-4 to TRBJ1-3; the D is unclear. This CDR3 spans 13 amino acids. Per germline, CDR1 SGHNT and CDR2 YYREEE (reference sequence). The V end was cut by 5 bases, the J end by 4 bases, with 10 bases between. CDR3 nucleotide sequence: TGTGCCAGCAGTACCTATACGGGAAACACCATATATTTT. Its translation: CASSTYTGNTIYF.

This chain joins TRBV7-2 and TRBJ2-7, with 9 bases matching TRBD1. Germline CDR1 reads SGHTA; CDR2 reads FQGNSA. J was trimmed by 0 bases and V by 0 bases; bases with no gene match: 0. The CDR3 runs 15 residues. The CDR3 DNA follows: TGTGCCAGCAGCTTAGCGACAGGGGGCTCCTACGAGCAGTACTTC. As protein: CASSLATGGSYEQYF.

A word on this clone: Different DNA sequences within this sample yield the same CDR3. The chain couples TRBV4-1 to TRBJ1-5, with D perhaps matching TRBD1 (5 bases). The germline V gene has CDR1 MGHRA and CDR2 YSYEKL. Trimming left V 0 bases short and J 7 bases short, with 13 bases between. This CDR3 is 15 amino acids long. CDR3 amino acids: CASSQEGGVGQPQHF. DNA of the CDR3: TGCGCCAGCAGCCAAGAAGGAGGGGTCGGACAGCCCCAGCATTTT.

The genes are TRBV2 and TRBJ2-1; 8 bases align to TRBD1. Trimming removed 7 bases from V and 2 bases from J; junction bases left unmatched: 4. CDR1 and CDR2 from the germline V gene are SNHLY and FYNNEI. This CDR3 region has 14 residues. CDR3 nucleotides: TGTGCCAGCACAGGGACAGGAACCTACAATGAGCAGTTCTTC. Amino acid sequence: CASTGTGTYNEQFF.

CDR3 nucleotides: TGTGCCAGCAGCCAGACAGGGGGGCAGCCCCAGCATTTT. This sequence encodes CASSQTGGQPQHF. The chain combines TRBV2 with TRBJ1-5, with TRBD1 identical over 9 bases. Trimming cost V 6 bases and J 7 bases; bases outside gene matches: 4. Germline V gives CDR1 SNHLY, CDR2 FYNNEI. The CDR3 loop spans 13 amino acids.